Below, 31 T cell receptor beta chains from the same sample are listed, as sequenced in a study of T cell responses to AZD1222 COVID-19 vaccine. Assay: immunoSEQ multiplex PCR; the TCRdb copy retains only in-frame clones and omits some. The sample lists approximately 130,000 clones; more than 85% were seen once. Sequencing used peripheral blood, obtained on day 0 of AZD1222 vaccination. The receptors come from an adult in good health.

The sample holds one count of this clone. V and J are TRBV15 and TRBJ2-1, with a possible D match to TRBD2 (7 bases). The CDR3 totals 18 residues. V was shortened by 1 base and J by 4 bases, with 20 bases between the two germline ends. Looked up from germline, CDR1 is LNHNV and CDR2 is YYDKDF (reference sequence). CDR3 amino acids: CATSRGGGTGNRYNEQFF. In DNA form, the CDR3 reads TGTGCCACCAGCAGAGGGGGGGGCACGGGGAATAGGTACAATGAGCAGTTCTTC.

This clone occurred a few times. This chain uses TRBV10-3 with TRBJ1-1, with 10 bases fitting TRBD1. The CDR3 length is 17 residues. Germline CDR1 ENHRY, CDR2 SYGVKD. J gave up 11 bases and V 6 bases, and 21 bases lay outside the gene matches. In nucleotides, the CDR3 is TGTGCCATCAGAAACGACTCCCCTCGTGACAGGGGGCGCGGCGCTTTCTTT. It codes for CAIRNDSPRDRGRGAFF.

This chain links TRBV27 with TRBJ2-1, with TRBD1 as a possible D gene (5 bases). Germline V lookup: CDR1 MNHEY, CDR2 SMNVEV (reference sequence). This CDR3 spans 18 amino acids. V lost 2 bases and J 4 bases, leaving 21 bases between the germline ends. The CDR3 DNA is TGTGCCAGCAGTTTAAGTGGCAAGACAGCAAACCTATACAATGAGCAGTTCTTC. It translates to CASSLSGKTANLYNEQFF.

The chain uses TRBV28 and TRBJ2-3; 10 bases match TRBD2. CDR3 length: 17 residues. With V trimmed by 6 bases and J by 0 bases, 9 bases remained unmatched. CDR1 MDHEN and CDR2 SYDVKM come from the germline V gene. The CDR3 DNA reads as TGTGCCAGCAGCCAACCTGGACTAGCGGCTAGCACAGATACGCAGTATTTT. Its translation: CASSQPGLAASTDTQYF.

The chain has TRBV19 and TRBJ2-1; 13 bases match TRBD2. This CDR3 has 17 residues. The J segment lost 2 bases and the V segment lost 4 bases, leaving 5 bases of the junction unmatched. Germline loops: CDR1 LNHDA, CDR2 SQIVND (reference sequence). In DNA, the CDR3 is TGTGCCAGTAGTAGACCGGGACTAGCGGGGACCTACAATGAGCAGTTCTTC. It translates to CASSRPGLAGTYNEQFF. The entire variable domain, with the rest obtained from reference TRBV19 and TRBJ2-1, is as follows: DGGITQSPKYLFRKEGQNVTLSCEQNLNHDAMYWYRQDPGQGLRLIYYSQIVNDFQKGDIAEGYSVSREKKESFPLTVTSAQKNPTAFYLCASSRPGLAGTYNEQFFGPGTRLTVL.

V usage is TRBV6-5 and J usage is TRBJ1-2; perhaps TRBD1 as D (6 bases). Trimming took off 7 bases at V and 8 bases at J, with 17 bases between the two ends. This CDR3 has 13 residues. The V gene's germline CDR1 is MNHEY and CDR2 SVGAGI. As DNA, the CDR3 is TGTGCCAGCAAGGGAAACAGGGCTTACGGCTACACCTTC. It yields the protein CASKGNRAYGYTF.

The V call is TRBV4-2, the J call TRBJ2-1; 10 nucleotides agree with TRBD2. CDR3 length: 15 amino acids. In germline, CDR1 is LGHNA, CDR2 YNFKEQ. Unmatched junction bases numbered 0, after V lost 2 bases and J lost 2 bases. The CDR3 loop is CASSQSGGAYNEQFF. The CDR3, as DNA: TGTGCCAGCAGCCAAAGCGGGGGGGCCTACAATGAGCAGTTCTTC.

The V gene is TRBV24-1, the J gene TRBJ1-5; D might be TRBD1 (6 bases). The CDR3 sequence is 15 residues long. V dropped 3 bases and J dropped 3 bases, with 11 bases sitting between them. Germline V gene lookup returns CDR1 KGHDR and CDR2 SFDVKD. The CDR3 loop reads CATSDKDRYNQPQHF. The CDR3 bases are TGTGCCACCAGTGATAAGGACAGATACAATCAGCCCCAGCATTTT.

The chain uses TRBV28 and TRBJ1-2, with 7 positions matching TRBD1. From germline, CDR1 is MDHEN and CDR2 SYDVKM. The CDR3 is 17 amino acids. With V trimmed by 4 bases and J by 3 bases, 14 bases remained unmatched. CDR3 amino acids: CASSSGPTGQNYYGYTF. Written as DNA, the CDR3 is TGTGCCAGCAGTTCCGGCCCCACGGGACAGAATTACTATGGCTACACCTTC.

The V gene is TRBV10-3, the J gene TRBJ1-2, with unresolved D. The CDR3 is 13 residues long. Germline CDR1 is ENHRY and CDR2 is SYGVKD. V shed 0 bases and J shed 7 bases, with 9 bases lying between them. CDR3 sequence: CAISESPRVGYTF. The DNA for the CDR3 is TGTGCCATCAGTGAGTCCCCTCGGGTTGGCTACACCTTC.

This rearrangement joins TRBV7-9 to TRBJ1-2, with 7 bases fitting TRBD1. V lost 3 bases, J lost 6 bases, and 4 bases stayed unmatched. Germline CDR1 SEHNR, CDR2 FQNEAQ (reference sequence). This CDR3 comprises 13 residues. The CDR3 region is CASSFGQADGYTF. The CDR3 DNA reads TGTGCCAGCAGCTTCGGACAGGCAGATGGCTACACCTTC.

Comments on this clone: Other DNA variants within this sample encode the same CDR3. V and J are TRBV5-1 and TRBJ1-5; D gene unclear. The germline V gene has CDR1 SGHRS and CDR2 YFSETQ. CDR3 length: 15 amino acids. V shed 0 bases and J shed 0 bases, with 7 bases lying between them. This CDR3 reads CASSLDSYSNQPQHF. The DNA for the CDR3 is TGCGCCAGCAGCTTGGACTCGTATAGCAATCAGCCCCAGCATTTT.

The rearrangement links TRBV19 to TRBJ2-1; D may be TRBD1 (5 bases). The CDR3 has 14 residues. The V end lost 3 bases, the J end lost 9 bases, and 15 bases lay between the germline ends. Germline lookup yields CDR1 LNHDA and CDR2 SQIVND (reference sequence). The CDR3 region is CASSIRGSGGEQFF. The CDR3 DNA is TGTGCCAGTAGTATTAGGGGCTCCGGCGGTGAGCAGTTCTTC.

The chain links TRBV7-2 to TRBJ1-1; D is perhaps TRBD1 (5 bases). The CDR3 has 14 amino acids. Looked up from germline, CDR1 is SGHTA and CDR2 is FQGNSA. V was clipped by 6 bases and J by 3 bases, with 14 bases between them. The CDR3 sequence: CASRPAGVDTEAFF. In DNA, the CDR3 is TGTGCCAGCAGACCTGCGGGGGTGGACACTGAAGCTTTCTTT. Variable domain in full (rest from reference TRBV7-2 and TRBJ1-1): GAGVSQSPSNKVTEKGKDVELRCDPISGHTALYWYRQSLGQGLEFLIYFQGNSAPDKSGLPSDRFSAERTGGSVSTLTIQRTQQEDSAVYLCASRPAGVDTEAFFGQGTRLTVV.

This chain links TRBV7-9 with TRBJ1-2; D ambiguous. Deletions cut 0 bases from V and 6 bases from J, with 5 bases between. There are 12 residues in the CDR3. Germline V gene lookup returns CDR1 SEHNR and CDR2 FQNEAQ (reference sequence). CDR3 amino acids: CASSLALNGYTF. Written as DNA, the CDR3 is TGTGCCAGCAGCTTAGCGCTAAATGGCTACACCTTC. Looking up the rest from reference TRBV7-9 and TRBJ1-2 gives the full variable domain: DTGVSQNPRHKITKRGQNVTFRCDPISEHNRLYWYRQTLGQGPEFLTYFQNEAQLEKSRLLSDRFSAERPKGSFSTLEIQRTEQGDSAMYLCASSLALNGYTFGSGTRLTVV.

This chain joins TRBV5-1 and TRBJ1-1; D is possibly TRBD1 (6 bases). Germline CDR1 and CDR2: SGHRS and YFSETQ. Trimming took off 4 bases at V and 5 bases at J, with 15 bases between the two ends. This CDR3 region has 14 residues. The CDR3 DNA follows: TGCGCCAGCAGCCACCCGGGGGGCCCAACTGAAGCTTTCTTT. It specifies CASSHPGGPTEAFF.

The chain has TRBV7-9 and TRBJ1-4; no clear D gene. V was pared by 5 bases and J by 8 bases, with 18 bases between. The V gene's germline CDR1 is SEHNR and CDR2 FQNEAQ (reference sequence). This CDR3 has 15 amino acids. The CDR3 reads CASSRLDGPREKLFF. CDR3 coding DNA: TGTGCCAGCAGCCGCTTGGACGGGCCAAGGGAAAAACTGTTTTTT.

The chain is built from TRBV19 and TRBJ1-5, with no clear D. V was pared by 3 bases and J by 4 bases, with 7 bases between. This CDR3 spans 13 amino acids. Germline CDR1 is LNHDA and CDR2 is SQIVND (reference sequence). CDR3 region: CASSIEGNQPQHF. The CDR3 region has the DNA TGTGCCAGTAGTATTGAGGGAAATCAGCCCCAGCATTTT.

This sequence joins TRBV4-2 and TRBJ1-5; 10 bases fit TRBD1. Germline lookup yields CDR1 LGHNA and CDR2 YNFKEQ. The junction had 4 bases not matched to a gene; V was cut back by 3 bases and J by 5 bases. The CDR3 sequence is 15 residues long. CDR3 sequence reads: CASSQTGGTDQPQHF. The CDR3 DNA reads TGTGCCAGCAGCCAGACAGGGGGCACGGATCAGCCCCAGCATTTT.

The J gene is TRBJ1-5, the V gene TRBV7-8; D gene ambiguous. CDR1 and CDR2 from the germline V gene are SGHVS and FQNEAQ. Trimming removed 1 base at V and 10 bases at J, with 5 bases between. There are 11 residues in the CDR3. The CDR3 protein is CASSLEEPQHF. The CDR3 DNA reads TGTGCCAGCAGCTTAGAAGAACCCCAGCATTTT.

The chain joins TRBV28 to TRBJ2-7; 7 nucleotides align to TRBD2. J lost 5 bases, V lost 6 bases, and 10 bases had no gene match. Germline V gene sequence: CDR1 MDHEN, CDR2 SYDVKM. The CDR3 spans 14 residues. CDR3 protein: CASSLPGGVNEQYF. The CDR3 DNA sequence: TGTGCCAGCAGCCTACCGGGGGGAGTTAACGAGCAGTACTTC.

This sequence joins TRBV10-3 and TRBJ1-1; TRBD1 aligns across 7 bases. CDR1 is ENHRY and CDR2 is SYGVKD in the germline V gene. V shed 6 bases and J 0 bases; nucleotides not matched to a gene: 4. The CDR3 covers 14 residues. The chain's CDR3 is CAISEGQLNTEAFF. The CDR3 DNA is TGTGCCATCAGCGAGGGACAGTTGAACACTGAAGCTTTCTTT.

The chain couples TRBV7-9 to TRBJ1-2; D gene unclear. Per germline, CDR1 SEHNR and CDR2 FQNEAQ (reference sequence). There are 12 residues in the CDR3. Trimming took 0 bases from V and 5 from J, leaving 4 bases between them. The CDR3 DNA follows: TGTGCCAGCAGCTTAGCGCAGTATGGCTACACCTTC. Protein: CASSLAQYGYTF.

The rearrangement links TRBV20-1 to TRBJ1-2; unclear D gene. The CDR3 covers 10 residues. Trimming removed 4 bases at V and 6 bases at J, with 6 bases between. Germline assignment: CDR1 DFQATT and CDR2 SNEGSKA (reference sequence). CDR3 sequence (DNA): TGCAGTGCTAAAGCGGATGGCTACACCTTC. This translates into CSAKADGYTF.

The J gene is TRBJ2-7, the V gene TRBV28, with 12 bases fitting TRBD2. V shed 4 bases and J 5 bases; nucleotides not matched to a gene: 9. Germline V gene sequence: CDR1 MDHEN, CDR2 SYDVKM. The CDR3 loop spans 16 amino acids. The chain's CDR3 is CASSSRRLAGANEQYF. The CDR3 bases are TGTGCCAGCAGTTCCAGGCGACTAGCGGGAGCGAACGAGCAGTACTTC.

The rearrangement uses TRBV7-8 and TRBJ2-7; maybe TRBD1 (5 bases). The germline V gene encodes CDR1 SGHVS and CDR2 FQNEAQ. Between the trimmed V and J ends, which lost 1 base and 0 bases, there was a span of 16 bases. The CDR3 covers 17 residues. In DNA form, the CDR3 reads TGTGCCAGCAGCTTAGGTCGGCTCAAGGGGCACTCCTACGAGCAGTACTTC. It codes for CASSLGRLKGHSYEQYF.

CDR3 region: CSARDAYEQYF. CDR3 nucleotides: TGCAGTGCTAGAGATGCCTACGAGCAGTACTTC. This sequence joins TRBV20-1 and TRBJ2-7; D unresolved. Trimming left V 0 bases short and J 2 bases short, with 2 bases between. The CDR3 spans 11 residues. The germline V gene has CDR1 DFQATT and CDR2 SNEGSKA (reference sequence).

The chain links TRBV6-5 to TRBJ1-2; possible D gene TRBD1, 6 bases. The germline gives CDR1 MNHEY, CDR2 SVGAGI. Trimming left V 10 bases short and J 6 bases short, with 21 bases between. The CDR3 totals 14 residues. The CDR3 reads CAMAMTTGGDGYTF. CDR3 DNA: TGTGCCATGGCAATGACGACAGGTGGGGATGGCTACACCTTC.

The chain uses TRBV5-1 and TRBJ1-4; TRBD1 aligns across 7 bases. Germline V lookup: CDR1 SGHRS, CDR2 YFSETQ. The CDR3 is 15 amino acids. V gave up 3 bases and J gave up 4 bases; unmatched junction bases: 6. CDR3 residues: CASSSRTGRNEKLFF. The DNA of the CDR3 is TGCGCCAGCAGCTCCCGGACAGGTCGTAATGAAAAACTGTTTTTT. Complete variable domain (other parts from reference TRBV5-1 and TRBJ1-4): KAGVTQTPRYLIKTRGQQVTLSCSPISGHRSVSWYQQTPGQGLQFLFEYFSETQRNKGNFPGRFSGRQFSNSRSEMNVSTLELGDSALYLCASSSRTGRNEKLFFGSGTQLSVL.

The J gene is TRBJ1-2, the V gene TRBV10-2; D uncertain. The CDR3 spans 14 residues. CDR1 WSHSY and CDR2 SAAADI come from the germline V gene. V lost 3 bases, J lost 0 bases, and 8 bases lay in between. CDR3 sequence reads: CASSEKGPNYGYTF. The CDR3 DNA is TGCGCCAGCAGTGAAAAAGGGCCTAACTATGGCTACACCTTC.

This clone was seen just once. J is TRBJ1-2 and V is TRBV5-1; D is unresolved. This CDR3 spans 13 amino acids. Germline V gene lookup returns CDR1 SGHRS and CDR2 YFSETQ. Deletions cut 4 bases from V and 8 bases from J, with 15 bases between. The CDR3 bases are TGCGCCAGCAGCCAGTCGGCAGGAGGAGGCTACACCTTC. Translating gives CASSQSAGGGYTF.